This T cell receptor beta chain was recovered during a study of T-cell reconstitution after alpha-beta-depleted transplantation in children. Construction of the TCRbeta library involved unique molecular identifiers. TCRdb reanalysed the PCR reads using MiXCR and keeps one entry per CDR3 protein. This sample has about 500,000 distinct CDR3 sequences, with 30% to 35% found just once. CDR3 length: 15 amino acids. Germline V gene lookup returns CDR1 SGDLS and CDR2 YYNGEE. V lost 0 bases to trimming and J lost 4 bases; unmatched junction nucleotides: 4. The chain links TRBV9 to TRBJ2-1, with 7 positions matching TRBD2. This specimen was PBMCs from the stem cell graft donor, taken from the stem cell graft. This TCR was sampled from a human donor who donated a stem cell graft to a child with aplastic anemia. The CDR3 loop reads CASSVVGTTYNEQFF. The CDR3 region has the DNA TGTGCCAGCAGCGTAGTAGGGACTACATACAATGAGCAGTTCTTC.